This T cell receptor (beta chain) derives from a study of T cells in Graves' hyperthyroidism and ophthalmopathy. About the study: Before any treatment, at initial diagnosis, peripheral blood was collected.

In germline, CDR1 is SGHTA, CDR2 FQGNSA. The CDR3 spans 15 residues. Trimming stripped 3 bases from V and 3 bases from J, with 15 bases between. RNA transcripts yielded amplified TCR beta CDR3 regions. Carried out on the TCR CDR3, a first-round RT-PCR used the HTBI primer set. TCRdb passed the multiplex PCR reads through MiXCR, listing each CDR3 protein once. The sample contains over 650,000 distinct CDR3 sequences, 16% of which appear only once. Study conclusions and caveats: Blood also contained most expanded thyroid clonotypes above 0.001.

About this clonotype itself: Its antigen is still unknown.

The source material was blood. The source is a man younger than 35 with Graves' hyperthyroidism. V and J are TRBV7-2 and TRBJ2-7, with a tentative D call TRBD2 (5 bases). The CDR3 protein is CASSLAILAGYEQYF. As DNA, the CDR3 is TGTGCCAGCAGCTTGGCCATCCTAGCTGGCTACGAGCAGTACTTC.